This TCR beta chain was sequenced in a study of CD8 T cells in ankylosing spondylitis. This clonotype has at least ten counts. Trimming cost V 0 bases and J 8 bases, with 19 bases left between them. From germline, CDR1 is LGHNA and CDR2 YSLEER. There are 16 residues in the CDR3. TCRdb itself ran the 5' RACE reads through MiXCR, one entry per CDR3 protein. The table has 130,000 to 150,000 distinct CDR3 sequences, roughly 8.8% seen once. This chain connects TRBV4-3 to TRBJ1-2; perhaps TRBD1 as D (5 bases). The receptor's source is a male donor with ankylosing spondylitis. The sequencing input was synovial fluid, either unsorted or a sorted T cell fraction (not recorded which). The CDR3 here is CASSQEPPGRLGGYTF. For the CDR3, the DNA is TGCGCCAGCAGCCAAGAACCGCCGGGGCGTTTGGGGGGCTACACCTTC.